A selection of T cell receptor beta chains follows, all from one sample in a study of control samples from healthy donors and cancer patients. Profiled with immunoSEQ multiplex PCR; TCRdb holds only in-frame clones, not every one. The table includes roughly 450,000 clones, around 90% detected once. The sample was PBMCs. These receptor sequences come from a man aged 40-55 years with head and neck cancer. Each CDR3 is given with its conserved first and last residue. The order of the fields is J gene, V gene, D gene, clone size, CDR3 DNA, CDR3 protein. D genes are given only for firm matches. Not all rows give a size; the values are once, few, many and, for expanded clones, a class.

TRBJ2-7,TRBV7-8,TRBD2,.,TGTGCCAGCAGCTTAGGGTTACAGGCTAGCGGGAGCTACGAGCAGTACTTC,CASSLGLQASGSYEQYF
TRBJ2-5,TRBV14,TRBD2,.,TGTGCCAGCAGCCAAGGGGCCTGGCGGGGGTACCAAGAGACCCAGTACTTC,CASSQGAWRGYQETQYF
TRBJ1-1,TRBV11-3,.,.,TGTGCCAGCAGCTTGGAAGGGGGGTGGAGCACTGAAGCTTTCTTT,CASSLEGGWSTEAFF
TRBJ1-4,TRBV5-6,TRBD1,.,TGTGCCAGCAGCGTGACAGGGGAGGCTAATGAAAAACTGTTTTTT,CASSVTGEANEKLFF
TRBJ1-1,TRBV5-1,.,once,TGCGCCAGCAGCTTGGGCCAAACATCCGGGACCGAAGCTTTCTTT,CASSLGQTSGTEAFF
TRBJ2-2,TRBV9,TRBD1,.,TGTGCCAGCAGTGGGACAGGGGTTTACACCGGGGAGCTGTTTTTT,CASSGTGVYTGELFF
TRBJ1-6,TRBV19,.,.,TGTGCCAGTAGTATTGGCAGGGGTAATTCACCCCTCCACTTT,CASSIGRGNSPLHF
TRBJ1-6,TRBV14,TRBD1,.,TGTGCCAGCAGCCAAGCACTGACAGGGAGGCCTTCACCCCTCCACTTT,CASSQALTGRPSPLHF
TRBJ2-2,TRBV30,.,.,TGTGCCTGGAGCCGAGGGGATAACACCGGGGAGCTGTTTTTT,CAWSRGDNTGELFF
TRBJ1-5,TRBV7-2,.,.,TGTGCCAGCAGCTTACATAGTTCTCCCCCCAATCAGCCCCAGCATTTT,CASSLHSSPPNQPQHF
TRBJ1-6,TRBV14,.,.,TGTGCCAGCAGCCAAGCTCATAATTCACCCCTCCACTTT,CASSQAHNSPLHF
TRBJ2-5,TRBV6-5,TRBD1,.,TGTGCCAGCAGTTACAGGCAGGGGGCTTTAGAGACCCAGTACTTC,CASSYRQGALETQYF
TRBJ1-3,TRBV29-1,.,.,TGCAGCGTTGAGGTGCTCTCTGGAAACACCATATATTTT,CSVEVLSGNTIYF
TRBJ1-2,TRBV18,.,.,TGTGCCAGCTCACCAGGGCAGGACTATGGCTACACCTTC,CASSPGQDYGYTF
TRBJ1-2,TRBV9,TRBD1,.,TGTGCCAGCACCCTAACAGGGGGAGCTTCCTATGGCTACACCTTC,CASTLTGGASYGYTF
TRBJ1-5,TRBV2,.,.,TGTGCCAGCAGTGACAGACACCCTAGCAATCAGCCCCAGCATTTT,CASSDRHPSNQPQHF
TRBJ2-3,TRBV10-1,TRBD1,.,TGCGCCAGCAGTGAGGCAGGACAGGGATCAGATACGCAGTATTTT,CASSEAGQGSDTQYF
TRBJ1-4,TRBV28,.,.,TGTGCCAGCAGTGGGGACGGGCGGGGAAAACTGTTTTTT,CASSGDGRGKLFF
TRBJ1-1,TRBV6-8,.,.,TGTGCCAGCAGGGAGGAGAACACTGAAGCTTTCTTT,CASREENTEAFF
TRBJ2-7,TRBV30,TRBD2,.,TGTGCCTGGAGTGTACTGGGGGTAGGGGAGGGCGAGCAGTACTTC,CAWSVLGVGEGEQYF
TRBJ2-7,TRBV12-3/TRBV12-4,.,few,TGTGCCAGCAGTAATAACAGCTACGAGCAGTACTTC,CASSNNSYEQYF
TRBJ2-3,TRBV5-1,.,.,TGCGCCAGCAGCTTGGGTGGAGGGGGCACCACAGATACGCAGTATTTT,CASSLGGGGTTDTQYF